These 19 T cell receptor beta chains share one sample of origin, sequenced in a study of cytomegalovirus exposure and HLA in healthy donors. PCR involved 60 Vbeta and 13 Jbeta primers. Only in-frame clones appear in the TCRdb table, and some are missing; sequencing was by immunoSEQ multiplex PCR. This sample yields 30,000 to 40,000 clones, of which approximately 47% are seen a single time; around 2% belongs to the top ten. The sample comprised PBMCs. The receptors originated from a woman aged 50 to 60 in good health and CMV-seronegative.

This clone was seen a few times. The chain links TRBV2 to TRBJ2-2; 8 bases align to TRBD1. Germline CDR1 reads SNHLY; CDR2 reads FYNNEI. Losses at the gene ends were 5 bases for V and 5 bases for J; bases not matched to a gene: 13. The CDR3 consists of 17 residues. CDR3 sequence reads: CASSTRGQGEGTGELFF. The CDR3 nucleotides read TGTGCCAGCAGTACTAGAGGACAGGGAGAGGGGACCGGGGAGCTGTTTTTT. The whole variable domain, remainder taken from reference TRBV2 and TRBJ2-2, is EPEVTQTPSHQVTQMGQEVILRCVPISNHLYFYWYRQILGQKVEFLVSFYNNEISEKSEIFDDQFSVERPDGSNFTLKIRSTKLEDSAMYFCASSTRGQGEGTGELFFGEGSRLTVL.

V and J are TRBV10-2 and TRBJ2-7; D might be TRBD2 (6 bases). Germline V gene data show CDR1 as WSHSY and CDR2 as SAAADI. V shed 6 bases and J shed 3 bases, with 18 bases lying between them. The CDR3 is 15 residues long. In DNA, the CDR3 is TGCGCCAGCAGACTCGCTCCGGGAGAGATCTACGAGCAGTACTTC. Its protein product is CASRLAPGEIYEQYF.

A few counts support this clone. V gene TRBV5-4 combines with J gene TRBJ2-7, with a possible D match to TRBD1 (5 bases). The CDR3 contains 15 residues. V shed 4 bases and J shed 3 bases, with 17 bases lying between them. The germline V gene has CDR1 SGHNT and CDR2 YYREEE (reference sequence). CDR3: CASSPNRFSDYEQYF. The CDR3 DNA sequence: TGTGCCAGCAGCCCGAACAGGTTCTCTGACTACGAGCAGTACTTC.

This chain links TRBV4-1 with TRBJ2-1; D is perhaps TRBD2 (5 bases). Trimming removed 7 bases from V and 7 bases from J, with 14 bases in between. CDR1 MGHRA and CDR2 YSYEKL come from the germline V gene. The CDR3 runs 13 residues. The CDR3 sequence: CASNGGRGNEQFF. DNA of the CDR3: TGCGCCAGCAACGGAGGAAGAGGTAATGAGCAGTTCTTC.

The gene calls are TRBV9 and TRBJ2-5, with 8 bases identical to TRBD1. The J segment lost 4 bases and the V segment lost 1 base, leaving 3 bases of the junction unmatched. The CDR3 runs to 14 residues. CDR1 and CDR2 from the germline V gene are SGDLS and YYNGEE. CDR3 nucleotide sequence: TGTGCCAGCAGCGTAAGAGGACAGGGAGAGACCCAGTACTTC. Its translation: CASSVRGQGETQYF.

The chain uses TRBV15 and TRBJ2-7; TRBD1 aligns across 10 bases. The V segment lost 0 bases and the J segment 6 bases; nucleotides outside the gene matches: 5. Germline CDR1 is LNHNV and CDR2 is YYDKDF (reference sequence). The CDR3 covers 15 residues. CDR3 sequence (DNA): TGTGCCACCAGCAGAGATTCGGACAGGGGGTCCGAGCAGTACTTC. It yields the protein CATSRDSDRGSEQYF.

V usage is TRBV2 and J usage is TRBJ1-1, with D possibly matching TRBD1 (6 bases). The CDR3 length is 17 residues. The germline V gene encodes CDR1 SNHLY and CDR2 FYNNEI. Trimming removed 6 bases from V and 1 base from J, with 21 bases in between. Written as DNA, the CDR3 is TGTGCCAGCAGCGCACCCTTTGGACAGACGAGGAACACTGAAGCTTTCTTT. Encoded protein: CASSAPFGQTRNTEAFF.

The chain links TRBV4-2 to TRBJ2-7, with D unclear. The germline V gene has CDR1 LGHNA and CDR2 YNFKEQ. The V end was cut by 1 base, the J end by 0 bases, with 7 bases between. This CDR3 has 14 amino acids. This CDR3 reads CASSQGTNSYEQYF. CDR3 nucleotides: TGTGCCAGCAGCCAAGGTACAAACTCCTACGAGCAGTACTTC.

The rearrangement uses TRBV18 and TRBJ1-4; TRBD1 matches 7 bases. The CDR3 is 16 amino acids. J gave up 4 bases and V 0 bases, and 5 bases lay outside the gene matches. Germline V CDR1 and CDR2: KGHSH, LQKENI. The CDR3 spells CASSPPPGQINEKLFF. The CDR3 DNA sequence: TGTGCCAGCTCACCACCGCCGGGACAGATTAATGAAAAACTGTTTTTT.

This clone has just a few counts. The V and J genes are TRBV5-5 and TRBJ2-2; TRBD1 matches at 10 bases. V was clipped by 2 bases and J by 3 bases; unmatched bases: 7. The CDR3 is 17 amino acids. Germline assignment: CDR1 SGHKS and CDR2 YYEKEE (reference sequence). CDR3 sequence reads: CASSFRPGTGDTGELFF. CDR3 in DNA: TGTGCCAGCAGCTTCCGACCCGGGACAGGGGACACCGGGGAGCTGTTTTTT. The variable domain in full, completed from reference TRBV5-5 and TRBJ2-2, reads DAGVTQSPTHLIKTRGQQVTLRCSPISGHKSVSWYQQVLGQGPQFIFQYYEKEERGRGNFPDRFSARQFPNYSSELNVNALLLGDSALYLCASSFRPGTGDTGELFFGEGSRLTVL.

The rearrangement joins TRBV18 to TRBJ2-1; TRBD1 aligns across 7 bases. The CDR3 spans 13 residues. After removal of 3 bases from V and 6 bases from J, the junction contained 2 bases not matched to a gene. Germline CDR1 is KGHSH and CDR2 is LQKENI. CDR3 amino acids: CASSPGQTNEQFF. In nucleotides, the CDR3 is TGTGCCAGCTCACCGGGACAGACCAATGAGCAGTTCTTC.

The chain recombines TRBV6-9 with TRBJ2-7, with D possibly TRBD1 on 5 matching bases. This CDR3 contains 13 residues. Germline assignment: CDR1 MNHGY and CDR2 SVAAGI. With 4 bases removed from V and 3 bases from J, the gap between germline ends came to 10 bases. CDR3: CASSSQGIYEQYF. The CDR3, as DNA: TGTGCCAGCAGTTCGCAGGGTATCTACGAGCAGTACTTC.

This clone has more than one count but fewer than ten. CDR3: CASSTQRTGGMNTEAFF. For the CDR3, the DNA is TGCGCCAGCAGCACCCAACGGACAGGGGGAATGAACACTGAAGCTTTCTTT. This rearrangement joins TRBV5-1 to TRBJ1-1, with 10 bases identical to TRBD1. Germline V gives CDR1 SGHRS, CDR2 YFSETQ. The CDR3 has 17 residues. Trimming at V came to 4 bases and at J to 0 bases, leaving 9 bases not matched to a gene.

The chain has TRBV18 and TRBJ1-6; D is unresolved. Germline loops: CDR1 KGHSH, CDR2 LQKENI. The CDR3 extends over 17 amino acids. V lost 0 bases and J 0 bases, leaving 9 bases between the germline ends. CDR3 in amino acids: CASSPPVASSYNSPLHF. For the CDR3, the DNA is TGTGCCAGCTCACCACCGGTTGCGAGCTCCTATAATTCACCCCTCCACTTT.

The sample holds a few counts of this clone. This rearrangement joins TRBV5-1 to TRBJ2-2; D is unclear. In germline, CDR1 is SGHRS, CDR2 YFSETQ. The CDR3 spans 15 residues. V shed 0 bases and J shed 3 bases, with 9 bases lying between them. The CDR3 nucleotides read TGCGCCAGCAGCTTGGTGGGCAAGGACACCGGGGAGCTGTTTTTT. Translation gives CASSLVGKDTGELFF.

The table lists this clone with a few counts. The J gene is TRBJ2-2, the V gene TRBV6-5; a possible D gene is TRBD1 (6 bases). Per the germline V gene, CDR1 is MNHEY and CDR2 is SVGAGI. This CDR3 is 15 amino acids long. V lost 7 bases, J lost 0 bases, and 12 bases lay in between. This CDR3 is CASTLGHPNTGELFF. In DNA, the CDR3 is TGTGCCAGCACCTTGGGACACCCGAACACCGGGGAGCTGTTTTTT.

The chain uses TRBV7-8 and TRBJ1-3; D is unclear. CDR1 is SGHVS and CDR2 is FQNEAQ in the germline V gene. The CDR3 has 16 residues. V lost 1 base to trimming and J lost 1 base, with 11 bases between them. The CDR3 DNA is TGTGCCAGCAGCTTAGTGTCGCGGGGATCTGGAAACACCATATATTTT. It specifies CASSLVSRGSGNTIYF. Full variable domain (rest looked up from reference TRBV7-8 and TRBJ1-3): GAGVSQSPRYKVAKRGQDVALRCDPISGHVSLFWYQQALGQGPEFLTYFQNEAQLDKSGLPSDRFFAERPEGSVSTLKIQRTQQEDSAVYLCASSLVSRGSGNTIYFGEGSWLTVV.

In nucleotides, the CDR3 is TGTGCCAGCAGCTTACAGATACGAACAGGGAGCCTTAATGAAAAACTGTTTTTT. Translated, it gives CASSLQIRTGSLNEKLFF. The chain uses TRBV7-9 and TRBJ1-4; D is perhaps TRBD1 (6 bases). In germline, CDR1 is SEHNR, CDR2 FQNEAQ (reference sequence). V lost 2 bases and J 4 bases, leaving 20 bases between the germline ends. The CDR3 extends over 18 amino acids.

The chain employs TRBV7-9 and TRBJ2-5, with a possible D match to TRBD1 (6 bases). The end of the DNA aligns better with TRBJ2-7, so the J call may be wrong. Germline V gene lookup returns CDR1 SEHNR and CDR2 FQNEAQ (reference sequence). This CDR3 contains 11 residues. CDR3 region: CASRDSYEQYF. For the CDR3, the DNA is TGTGCCAGCAGGGACAGCTACGAGCAGTACTTC.